This T cell receptor beta chain was obtained from a study of blood T cell repertoires in COVID-19. Germline loops: CDR1 SGHVS, CDR2 FQNEAQ. V gave up 2 bases and J gave up 9 bases, with 19 bases separating them. This CDR3 has 15 residues. Data came from immunoSEQ multiplex PCR; TCRdb stores just in-frame clones and leaves some out. Of about 11,000 clones detected, approximately 88% appear once; the ten largest clones hold less than 5%. The rearrangement uses TRBV7-8 and TRBJ1-1; TRBD1 might be the D (6 bases). This TCR came from a human donor in a cohort sampled during active COVID-19. Sequencing used peripheral blood. This CDR3 is CASSLLELNTGKAFF. Written as DNA, the CDR3 is TGTGCCAGCAGCTTATTAGAACTTAACACAGGGAAAGCTTTCTTT.